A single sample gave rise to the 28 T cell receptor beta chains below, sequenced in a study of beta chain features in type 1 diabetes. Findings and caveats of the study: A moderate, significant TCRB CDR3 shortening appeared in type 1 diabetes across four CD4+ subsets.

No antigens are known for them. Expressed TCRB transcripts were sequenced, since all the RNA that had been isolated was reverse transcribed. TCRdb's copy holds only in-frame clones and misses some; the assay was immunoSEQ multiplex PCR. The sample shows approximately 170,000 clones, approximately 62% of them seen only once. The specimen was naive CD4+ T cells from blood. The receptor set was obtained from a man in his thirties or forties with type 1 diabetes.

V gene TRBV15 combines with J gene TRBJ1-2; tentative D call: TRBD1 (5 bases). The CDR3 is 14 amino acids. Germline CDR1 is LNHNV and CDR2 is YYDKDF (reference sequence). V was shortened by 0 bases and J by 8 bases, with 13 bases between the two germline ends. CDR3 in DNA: TGTGCCACCAGCAGAGATCTTGGGGCTCAAGGCTACACCTTC. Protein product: CATSRDLGAQGYTF.

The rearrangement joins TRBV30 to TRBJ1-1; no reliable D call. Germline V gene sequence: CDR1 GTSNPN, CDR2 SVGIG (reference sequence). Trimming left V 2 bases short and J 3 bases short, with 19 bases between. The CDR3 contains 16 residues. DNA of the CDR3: TGTGCCTGGAGTAGGCTCAGCCCCTTTGGGGACACTGAAGCTTTCTTT. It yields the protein CAWSRLSPFGDTEAFF.

As DNA, the CDR3 is TGTGCCAGCGACTTGACAGGGGGCGAGCAGTACTTC. Translation gives CASDLTGGEQYF. The rearrangement links TRBV7-9 to TRBJ2-7; 9 bases line up with TRBD1. This CDR3 has 12 amino acids. Trimming removed 8 bases from V and 6 bases from J; junction bases left unmatched: 5. Germline-derived CDR1 and CDR2 are SEHNR and FQNEAQ (reference sequence).

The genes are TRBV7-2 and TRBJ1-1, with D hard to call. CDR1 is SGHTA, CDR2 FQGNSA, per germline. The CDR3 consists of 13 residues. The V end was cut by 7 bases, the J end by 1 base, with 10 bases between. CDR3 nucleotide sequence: TGTGCCAGCATCCTTAACAAGAACACTGAAGCTTTCTTT. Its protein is CASILNKNTEAFF.

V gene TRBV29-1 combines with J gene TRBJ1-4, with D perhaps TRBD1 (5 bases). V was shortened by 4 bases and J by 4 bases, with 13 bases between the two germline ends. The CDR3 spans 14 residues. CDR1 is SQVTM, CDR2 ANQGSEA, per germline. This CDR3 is CSVVGLGGNEKLFF. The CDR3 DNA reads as TGCAGCGTTGTCGGACTCGGGGGTAATGAAAAACTGTTTTTT.

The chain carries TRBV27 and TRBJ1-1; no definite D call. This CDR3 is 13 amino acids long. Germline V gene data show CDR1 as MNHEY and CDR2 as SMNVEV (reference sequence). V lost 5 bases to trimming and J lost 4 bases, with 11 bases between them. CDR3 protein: CASSLGPGTEAFF. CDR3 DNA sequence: TGTGCCAGCAGTCTGGGCCCGGGCACTGAAGCTTTCTTT.

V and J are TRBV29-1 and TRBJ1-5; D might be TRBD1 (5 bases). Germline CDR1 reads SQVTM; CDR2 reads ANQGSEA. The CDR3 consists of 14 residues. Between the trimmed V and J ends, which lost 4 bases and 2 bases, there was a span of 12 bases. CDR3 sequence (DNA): TGCAGCGTTGCTGCGGGAGGGGGCAATCAGCCCCAGCATTTT. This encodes CSVAAGGGNQPQHF.

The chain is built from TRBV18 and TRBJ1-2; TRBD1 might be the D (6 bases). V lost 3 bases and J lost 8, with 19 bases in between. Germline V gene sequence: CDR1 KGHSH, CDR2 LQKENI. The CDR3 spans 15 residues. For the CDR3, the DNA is TGTGCCAGCTCACCCCGACCAGGGGACGTGGAAGGCTACACCTTC. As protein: CASSPRPGDVEGYTF.

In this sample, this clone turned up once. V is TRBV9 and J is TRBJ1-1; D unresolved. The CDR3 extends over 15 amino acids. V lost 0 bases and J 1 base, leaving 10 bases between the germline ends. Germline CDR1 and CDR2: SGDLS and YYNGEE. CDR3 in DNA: TGTGCCAGCAGCGTAGCAGGAATGGCGAACACTGAAGCTTTCTTT. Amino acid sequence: CASSVAGMANTEAFF.

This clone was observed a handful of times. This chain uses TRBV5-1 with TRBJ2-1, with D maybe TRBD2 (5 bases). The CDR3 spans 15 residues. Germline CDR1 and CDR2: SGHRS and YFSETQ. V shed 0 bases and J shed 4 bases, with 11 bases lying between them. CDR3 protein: CASSLVAGAYNEQFF. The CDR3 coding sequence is TGCGCCAGCAGCTTGGTTGCGGGTGCTTACAATGAGCAGTTCTTC.

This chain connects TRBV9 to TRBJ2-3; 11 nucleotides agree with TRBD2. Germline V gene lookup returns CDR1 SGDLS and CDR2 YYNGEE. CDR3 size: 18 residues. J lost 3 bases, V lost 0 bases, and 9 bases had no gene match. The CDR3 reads CASSVATLAGGRTDTQYF. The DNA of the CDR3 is TGTGCCAGCAGCGTAGCTACCCTAGCGGGGGGCCGTACAGATACGCAGTATTTT.

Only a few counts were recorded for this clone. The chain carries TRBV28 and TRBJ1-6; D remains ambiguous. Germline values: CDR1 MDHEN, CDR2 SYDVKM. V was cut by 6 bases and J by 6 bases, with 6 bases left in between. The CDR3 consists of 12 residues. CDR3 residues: CASRQTNSPLHF. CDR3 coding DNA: TGTGCCAGCAGACAGACTAATTCACCCCTCCACTTT.

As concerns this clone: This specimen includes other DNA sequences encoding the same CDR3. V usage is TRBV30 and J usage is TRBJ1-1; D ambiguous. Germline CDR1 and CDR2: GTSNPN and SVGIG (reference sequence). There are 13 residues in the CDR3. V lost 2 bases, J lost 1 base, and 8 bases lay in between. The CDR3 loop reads CAWSSTGNTEAFF. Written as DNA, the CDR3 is TGTGCCTGGAGTTCAACGGGGAACACTGAAGCTTTCTTT.

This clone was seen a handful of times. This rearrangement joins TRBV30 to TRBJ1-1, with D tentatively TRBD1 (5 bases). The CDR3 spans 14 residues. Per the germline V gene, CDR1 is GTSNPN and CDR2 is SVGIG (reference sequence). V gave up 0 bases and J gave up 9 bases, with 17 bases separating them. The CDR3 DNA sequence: TGTGCCTGGAGTGTACCGGGGGACCGTCTAAAAGCTTTCTTT. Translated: CAWSVPGDRLKAFF.

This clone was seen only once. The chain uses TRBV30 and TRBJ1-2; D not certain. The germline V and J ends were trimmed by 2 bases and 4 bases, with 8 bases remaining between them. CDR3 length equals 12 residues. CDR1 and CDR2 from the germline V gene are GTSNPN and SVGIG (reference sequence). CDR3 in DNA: TGTGCCTGGAGTCAGGCTAGCTATGGCTACACCTTC. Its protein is CAWSQASYGYTF.

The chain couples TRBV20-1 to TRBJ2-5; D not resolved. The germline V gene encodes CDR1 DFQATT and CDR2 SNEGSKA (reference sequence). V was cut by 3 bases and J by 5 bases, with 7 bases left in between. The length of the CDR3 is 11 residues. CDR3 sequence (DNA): TGCAGTGCTAGGGTCGGGGAGACCCAGTACTTC. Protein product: CSARVGETQYF.

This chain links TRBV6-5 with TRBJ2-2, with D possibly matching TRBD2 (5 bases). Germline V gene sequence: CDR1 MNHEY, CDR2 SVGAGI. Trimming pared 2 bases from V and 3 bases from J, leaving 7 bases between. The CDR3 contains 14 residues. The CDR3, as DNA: TGTGCCAGCAGTTACAGGGAGTACACCGGGGAGCTGTTTTTT. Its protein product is CASSYREYTGELFF.

For the CDR3, the DNA is TGTGCCAGCAGTTTGGTATTGCAAGAGACCCAGTACTTC. Translated, it gives CASSLVLQETQYF. This chain joins TRBV25-1 and TRBJ2-5; no reliable D call. Germline V gene sequence: CDR1 MGHDK, CDR2 SYGVNS. V gave up 5 bases and J gave up 2 bases, with 9 bases separating them. The CDR3 length is 13 residues. Full variable domain (outside the CDR3, taken from reference TRBV25-1 and TRBJ2-5): EADIYQTPRYLVIGTGKKITLECSQTMGHDKMYWYQQDPGMELHLIHYSYGVNSTEKGDLSSESTVSRIRTEHFPLTLESARPSHTSQYLCASSLVLQETQYFGPGTRLLVL.

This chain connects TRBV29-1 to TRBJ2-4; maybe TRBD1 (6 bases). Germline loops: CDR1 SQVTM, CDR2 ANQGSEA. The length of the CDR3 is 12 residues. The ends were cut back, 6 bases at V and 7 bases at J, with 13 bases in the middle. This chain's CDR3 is CSVGQFSNIQYF. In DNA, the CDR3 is TGCAGCGTAGGACAGTTCAGCAACATTCAGTACTTC.

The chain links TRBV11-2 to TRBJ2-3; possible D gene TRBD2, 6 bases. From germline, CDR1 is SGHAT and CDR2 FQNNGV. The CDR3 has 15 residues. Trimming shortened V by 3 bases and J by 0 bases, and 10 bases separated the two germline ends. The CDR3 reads CASSFRGTSTDTQYF. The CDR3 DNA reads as TGTGCCAGCAGCTTCCGCGGGACTAGCACAGATACGCAGTATTTT.

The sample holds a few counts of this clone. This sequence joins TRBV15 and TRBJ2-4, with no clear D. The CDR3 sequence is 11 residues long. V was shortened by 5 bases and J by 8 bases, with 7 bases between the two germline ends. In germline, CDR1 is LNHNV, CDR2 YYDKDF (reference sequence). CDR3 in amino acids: CATSGRDIQYF. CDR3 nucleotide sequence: TGTGCCACCAGCGGACGGGACATTCAGTACTTC.

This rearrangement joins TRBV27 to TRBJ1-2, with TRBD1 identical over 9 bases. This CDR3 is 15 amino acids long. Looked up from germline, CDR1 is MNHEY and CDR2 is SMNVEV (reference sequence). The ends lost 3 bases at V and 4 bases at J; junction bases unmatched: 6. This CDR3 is CASSFGDRDGYGYTF. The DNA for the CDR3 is TGTGCCAGCAGTTTCGGGGACAGGGACGGCTATGGCTACACCTTC.

CDR3 nucleotide sequence: TGTGCCAGCAGCTTGGACAACAATGAGCAGTTCTTC. Translation: CASSLDNNEQFF. This sequence joins TRBV5-5 and TRBJ2-1, with D hard to call. From germline, CDR1 is SGHKS and CDR2 YYEKEE (reference sequence). The V end lost 0 bases, the J end lost 5 bases, and 3 bases lay between the germline ends. The CDR3 is 12 amino acids.

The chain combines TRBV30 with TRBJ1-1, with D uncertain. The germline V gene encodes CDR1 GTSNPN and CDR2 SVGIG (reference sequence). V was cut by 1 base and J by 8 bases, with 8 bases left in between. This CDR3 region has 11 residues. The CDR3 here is CAWSDAWEAFF. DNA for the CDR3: TGTGCCTGGAGTGACGCTTGGGAAGCTTTCTTT. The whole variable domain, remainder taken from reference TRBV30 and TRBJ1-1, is SQTIHQWPATLVQPVGSPLSLECTVEGTSNPNLYWYRQAAGRGLQLLFYSVGIGQISSEVPQNLSASRPQDRQFILSSKKLLLSDSGFYLCAWSDAWEAFFGQGTRLTVV.

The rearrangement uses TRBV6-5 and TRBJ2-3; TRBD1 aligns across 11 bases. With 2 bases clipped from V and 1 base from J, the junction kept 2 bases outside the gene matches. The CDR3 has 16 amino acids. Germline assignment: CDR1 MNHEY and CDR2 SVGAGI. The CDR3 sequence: CASSYGDRGGTDTQYF. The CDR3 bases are TGTGCCAGCAGTTACGGGGACAGGGGGGGCACAGATACGCAGTATTTT.

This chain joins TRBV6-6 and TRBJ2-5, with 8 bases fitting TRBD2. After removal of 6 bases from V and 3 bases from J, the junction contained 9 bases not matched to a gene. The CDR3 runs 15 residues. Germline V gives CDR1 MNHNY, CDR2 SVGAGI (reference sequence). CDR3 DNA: TGTGCCAGCAGCCCCCGGGGTAGCGGGGAAGAGACCCAGTACTTC. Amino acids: CASSPRGSGEETQYF.

CDR3 in DNA: TGTGCCAGCAGCTTGAGACAGGGTAATTCACCCCTCCACTTT. It specifies CASSLRQGNSPLHF. The genes are TRBV7-8 and TRBJ1-6, with 7 bases that match TRBD1. The V segment lost 3 bases and the J segment 6 bases; nucleotides outside the gene matches: 2. There are 14 residues in the CDR3. CDR1 is SGHVS, CDR2 FQNEAQ, per germline.

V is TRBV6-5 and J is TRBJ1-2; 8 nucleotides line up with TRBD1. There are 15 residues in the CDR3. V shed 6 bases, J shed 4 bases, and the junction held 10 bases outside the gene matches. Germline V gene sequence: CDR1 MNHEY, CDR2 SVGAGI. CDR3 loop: CASSSPKTGGYGYTF. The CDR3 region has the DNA TGTGCCAGCAGCTCCCCTAAAACAGGGGGCTATGGCTACACCTTC.